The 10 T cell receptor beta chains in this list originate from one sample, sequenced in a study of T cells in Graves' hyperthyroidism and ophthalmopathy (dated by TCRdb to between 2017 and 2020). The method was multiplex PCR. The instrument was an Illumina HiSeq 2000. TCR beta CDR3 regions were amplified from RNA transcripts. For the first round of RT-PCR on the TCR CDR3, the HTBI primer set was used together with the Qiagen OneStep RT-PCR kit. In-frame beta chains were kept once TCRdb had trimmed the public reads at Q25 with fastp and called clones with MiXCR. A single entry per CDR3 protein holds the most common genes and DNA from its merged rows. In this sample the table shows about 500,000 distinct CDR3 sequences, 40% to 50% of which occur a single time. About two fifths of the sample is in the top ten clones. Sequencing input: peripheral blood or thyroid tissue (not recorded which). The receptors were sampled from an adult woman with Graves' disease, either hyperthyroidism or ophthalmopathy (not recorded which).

The DNA of the CDR3 is TGTGCCAGTAGTACCAAGGGCAATCAGCCCCAGCATTTT. It specifies CASSTKGNQPQHF. This chain links TRBV19 with TRBJ1-5; D is unclear. The V gene's germline CDR1 is LNHDA and CDR2 SQIVND (reference sequence). CDR3 length equals 13 residues. Trimming shortened V by 4 bases and J by 2 bases, and 6 bases separated the two germline ends. Combining the CDR3 with reference TRBV19 and TRBJ1-5 gives the whole variable domain DGGITQSPKYLFRKEGQNVTLSCEQNLNHDAMYWYRQDPGQGLRLIYYSQIVNDFQKGDIAEGYSVSREKKESFPLTVTSAQKNPTAFYLCASSTKGNQPQHFGDGTRLSIL.

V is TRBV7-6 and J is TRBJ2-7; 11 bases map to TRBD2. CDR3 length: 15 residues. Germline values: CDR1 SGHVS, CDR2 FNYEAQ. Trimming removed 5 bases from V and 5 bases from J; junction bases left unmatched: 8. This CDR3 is CASSARLAGPHEQYF. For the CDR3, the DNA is TGTGCCAGCAGCGCCCGACTAGCGGGACCCCACGAGCAGTACTTC.

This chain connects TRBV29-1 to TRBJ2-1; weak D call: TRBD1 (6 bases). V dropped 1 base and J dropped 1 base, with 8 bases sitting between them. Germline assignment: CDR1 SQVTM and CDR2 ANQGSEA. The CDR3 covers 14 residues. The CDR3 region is CSVEGGLSYNEQFF. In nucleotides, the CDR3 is TGCAGCGTTGAAGGGGGGCTTTCCTACAATGAGCAGTTCTTC.

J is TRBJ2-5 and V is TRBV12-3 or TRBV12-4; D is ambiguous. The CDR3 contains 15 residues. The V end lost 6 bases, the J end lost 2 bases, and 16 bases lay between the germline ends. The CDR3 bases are TGTGCCAGCAGCCGGACCAGGACCAGTCAAGAGACCCAGTACTTC. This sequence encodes CASSRTRTSQETQYF.

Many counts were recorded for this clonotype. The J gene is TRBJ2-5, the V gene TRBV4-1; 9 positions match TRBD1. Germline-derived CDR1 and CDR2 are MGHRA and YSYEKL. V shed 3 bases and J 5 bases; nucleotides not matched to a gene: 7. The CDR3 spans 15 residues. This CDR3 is CASSQEQGASETQYF. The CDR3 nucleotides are TGCGCCAGCAGCCAGGAACAGGGGGCGAGTGAGACCCAGTACTTC.

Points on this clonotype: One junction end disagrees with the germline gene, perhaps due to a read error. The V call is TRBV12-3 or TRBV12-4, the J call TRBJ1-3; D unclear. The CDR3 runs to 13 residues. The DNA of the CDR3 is TGTGCCAGCAGCTTAGGATCGGAGGCGGGCATATATTTT. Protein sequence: CASSLGSEAGIYF.

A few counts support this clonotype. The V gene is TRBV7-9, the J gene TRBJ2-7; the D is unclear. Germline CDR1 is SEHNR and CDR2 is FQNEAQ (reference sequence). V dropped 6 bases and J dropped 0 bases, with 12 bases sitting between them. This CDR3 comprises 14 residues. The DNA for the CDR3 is TGTGCCAGCAGTTCCTGGACGTCCTCCTACGAGCAGTACTTC. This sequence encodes CASSSWTSSYEQYF.

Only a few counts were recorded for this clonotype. The CDR3 DNA reads TGTGCCAGCAGTTTAGCAATGAACACTGAAGCTTTCTTT. Its protein product is CASSLAMNTEAFF. V usage is TRBV28 and J usage is TRBJ1-1, with D uncertain. V was clipped by 2 bases and J by 0 bases, with 4 bases between them. CDR3 size: 13 residues. Per germline, CDR1 MDHEN and CDR2 SYDVKM.

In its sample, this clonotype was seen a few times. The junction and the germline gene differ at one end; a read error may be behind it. Here the CDR3 DNA reads TGTACCATCAGTGGCCAGCGGACCACAGATACGCAGTATTTT. This codes for CTISGQRTTDTQYF. V gene TRBV10-3 combines with J gene TRBJ2-3; weak D call: TRBD2 (5 bases). This CDR3 comprises 14 residues. Germline lookup yields CDR1 ENHRY and CDR2 SYGVKD.

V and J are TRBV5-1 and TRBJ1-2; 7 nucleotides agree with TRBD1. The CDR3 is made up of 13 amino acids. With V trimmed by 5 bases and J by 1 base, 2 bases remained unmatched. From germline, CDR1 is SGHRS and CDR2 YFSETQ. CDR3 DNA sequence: TGCGCCAGCAGTCGGGACAGTAACTATGGCTACACCTTC. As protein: CASSRDSNYGYTF.